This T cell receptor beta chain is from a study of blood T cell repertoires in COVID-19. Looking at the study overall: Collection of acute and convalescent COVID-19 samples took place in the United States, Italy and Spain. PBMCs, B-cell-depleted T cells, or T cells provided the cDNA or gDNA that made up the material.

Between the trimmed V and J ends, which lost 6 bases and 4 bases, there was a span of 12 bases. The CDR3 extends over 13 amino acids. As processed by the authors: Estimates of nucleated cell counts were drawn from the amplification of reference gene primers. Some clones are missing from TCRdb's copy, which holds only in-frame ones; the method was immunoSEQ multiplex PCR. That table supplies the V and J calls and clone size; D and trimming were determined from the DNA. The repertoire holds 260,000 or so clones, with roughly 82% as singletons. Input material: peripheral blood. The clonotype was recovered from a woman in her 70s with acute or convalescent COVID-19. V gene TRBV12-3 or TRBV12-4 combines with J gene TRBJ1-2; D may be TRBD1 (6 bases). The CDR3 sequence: CASRWDTTYGYTF. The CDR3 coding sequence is TGTGCCAGCAGATGGGACACCACCTATGGCTACACCTTC.